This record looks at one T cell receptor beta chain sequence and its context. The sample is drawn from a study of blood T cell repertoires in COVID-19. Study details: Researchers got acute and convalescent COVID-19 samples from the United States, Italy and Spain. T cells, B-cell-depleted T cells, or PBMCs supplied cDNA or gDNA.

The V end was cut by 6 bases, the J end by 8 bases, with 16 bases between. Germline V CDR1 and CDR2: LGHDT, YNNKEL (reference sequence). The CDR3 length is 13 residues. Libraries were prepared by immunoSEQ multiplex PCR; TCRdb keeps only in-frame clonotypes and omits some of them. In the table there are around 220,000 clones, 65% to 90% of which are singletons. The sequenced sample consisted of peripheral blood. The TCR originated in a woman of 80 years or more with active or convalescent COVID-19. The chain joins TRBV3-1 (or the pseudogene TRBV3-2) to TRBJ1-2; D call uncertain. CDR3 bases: TGTGCCAGCAGGTCAACCGGTGGTTCGGGCTACACCTTC. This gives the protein CASRSTGGSGYTF.